The rows below give T cell receptor beta chains drawn from one sample of a study of long-term antiretroviral therapy in people with HIV. Clones were read by immunoSEQ multiplex PCR, and TCRdb kept only the in-frame ones, dropping some. The table has 20,000 to 25,000 clones, roughly 87% seen once. The source was unsorted PBMCs, collected 0.2 years before starting antiretroviral therapy. The receptors shown here come from a man in his late teens or twenties with HIV. Each CDR3 is given with its conserved first and last residue. Each record gives: clone size, V gene, D gene, J gene, CDR3 protein, CDR3 DNA. D genes are given only for firm matches. The listing skips clone size in some rows; elsewhere it reads once, few, many or a size class.

clone_size: .; v_call: TRBV15; d_call: .; j_call: TRBJ1-4; cdr3_aa: CATSRVAQGAEKLFF; cdr3_nt: TGTGCCACCAGCCGCGTCGCCCAGGGAGCTGAAAAACTGTTTTTT
clone_size: .; v_call: TRBV5-1; d_call: .; j_call: TRBJ2-2; cdr3_aa: CASSGRGTGELFF; cdr3_nt: TGCGCCAGCAGCGGAAGGGGGACCGGGGAGCTGTTTTTT
clone_size: .; v_call: TRBV7-9; d_call: TRBD1; j_call: TRBJ1-5; cdr3_aa: CASSLGTGFNQPQHF; cdr3_nt: TGTGCCAGCAGCTTAGGGACAGGGTTCAATCAGCCCCAGCATTTT
clone_size: .; v_call: TRBV6-5; d_call: TRBD2; j_call: TRBJ2-2; cdr3_aa: CASRRLAGGTGELFF; cdr3_nt: TGTGCCAGCCGGCGACTAGCGGGGGGGACCGGGGAGCTGTTTTTT
clone_size: .; v_call: TRBV7-9; d_call: .; j_call: TRBJ1-4; cdr3_aa: CASSLVLQDPWEKLFF; cdr3_nt: TGTGCCAGCAGCTTAGTTCTGCAGGACCCGTGGGAAAAACTGTTTTTT
clone_size: few; v_call: TRBV6-5; d_call: .; j_call: TRBJ2-7; cdr3_aa: CASSLTSTYEQYF; cdr3_nt: TGTGCCAGCAGTCTCACGAGTACCTACGAGCAGTACTTC
clone_size: .; v_call: TRBV6-1; d_call: .; j_call: TRBJ1-6; cdr3_aa: CASSEVIRNSPLHF; cdr3_nt: TGTGCCAGCAGTGAGGTAATACGGAATTCACCCCTCCACTTT
clone_size: few; v_call: TRBV4-3; d_call: TRBD1; j_call: TRBJ1-2; cdr3_aa: CASSQEGGGGSVGYTF; cdr3_nt: TGCGCCAGCAGCCAAGAGGGAGGGGGCGGATCTGTTGGCTACACCTTC
clone_size: .; v_call: TRBV7-2; d_call: .; j_call: TRBJ1-4; cdr3_aa: CASSSESIGKLFF; cdr3_nt: TGTGCCAGCAGCTCCGAGTCAATAGGAAAACTGTTTTTT
clone_size: .; v_call: TRBV18; d_call: .; j_call: TRBJ1-1; cdr3_aa: CASSPGQANTEAFF; cdr3_nt: TGTGCCAGCTCACCAGGACAAGCGAACACTGAAGCTTTCTTT
clone_size: .; v_call: TRBV29-1; d_call: TRBD1; j_call: TRBJ1-1; cdr3_aa: CSARRQGGTEAFF; cdr3_nt: TGCAGCGCCCGGCGACAGGGGGGCACTGAAGCTTTCTTT
clone_size: .; v_call: TRBV5-1; d_call: .; j_call: TRBJ1-1; cdr3_aa: CASSVGTGNTEAFF; cdr3_nt: TGCGCCAGCAGCGTGGGGACGGGGAACACTGAAGCTTTCTTT
clone_size: .; v_call: TRBV7-2; d_call: .; j_call: TRBJ2-3; cdr3_aa: CASSLGTRDTQYF; cdr3_nt: TGTGCCAGCAGCTTAGGGACCCGGGATACGCAGTATTTT
clone_size: .; v_call: TRBV7-2; d_call: TRBD1; j_call: TRBJ1-1; cdr3_aa: CASSLVGTGGEAFF; cdr3_nt: TGTGCCAGCAGCTTAGTGGGGACAGGGGGTGAAGCTTTCTTT
clone_size: once; v_call: TRBV4-1; d_call: .; j_call: TRBJ1-3; cdr3_aa: CASSQETAISGNTIYF; cdr3_nt: TGCGCCAGCAGCCAGGAGACAGCGATCTCTGGAAACACCATATATTTT
clone_size: .; v_call: TRBV30; d_call: TRBD2; j_call: TRBJ2-5; cdr3_aa: CAWGRRTSGRKETQYF; cdr3_nt: TGTGCCTGGGGGAGGAGGACTAGCGGGAGGAAAGAGACCCAGTACTTC
clone_size: .; v_call: TRBV14; d_call: .; j_call: TRBJ1-6; cdr3_aa: CASSRKFNSPLHF; cdr3_nt: TGTGCCAGCAGCCGGAAGTTTAATTCACCCCTCCACTTT
clone_size: .; v_call: TRBV6-1; d_call: TRBD2; j_call: TRBJ2-2; cdr3_aa: CASRWTSGAGELFF; cdr3_nt: TGTGCCAGCAGGTGGACTAGCGGGGCCGGGGAGCTGTTTTTT
clone_size: once; v_call: TRBV12-5; d_call: .; j_call: TRBJ1-2; cdr3_aa: CASGKNPPTDGEGYGYTF; cdr3_nt: TGTGCTAGTGGTAAGAACCCCCCAACGGATGGCGAGGGCTATGGCTACACCTTC
clone_size: once; v_call: TRBV6-5; d_call: .; j_call: TRBJ1-1; cdr3_aa: CASSYDGVYTEAFF; cdr3_nt: TGTGCCAGCAGTTACGACGGGGTCTACACTGAAGCTTTCTTT
clone_size: .; v_call: TRBV5-8; d_call: .; j_call: TRBJ1-2; cdr3_aa: CASRATRDDYGYTF; cdr3_nt: TGTGCCAGCAGAGCAACTCGGGACGATTATGGCTACACCTTC
clone_size: hyperexpanded; v_call: TRBV6-5; d_call: .; j_call: TRBJ2-3; cdr3_aa: CASSYSGGAGDTQYF; cdr3_nt: TGTGCCAGCAGTTACTCGGGGGGGGCGGGAGATACGCAGTATTTT
clone_size: .; v_call: TRBV13; d_call: .; j_call: TRBJ2-3; cdr3_aa: CASSLELTDTQYF; cdr3_nt: TGTGCCAGCAGCCTAGAACTCACAGATACGCAGTATTTT
clone_size: .; v_call: TRBV7-8; d_call: .; j_call: TRBJ2-1; cdr3_aa: CASSFRSGRGWSSYNEQFF; cdr3_nt: TGTGCCAGCAGCTTCCGAAGCGGGCGGGGCTGGAGCTCCTACAATGAGCAGTTCTTC
clone_size: .; v_call: TRBV7-9; d_call: TRBD2; j_call: TRBJ2-3; cdr3_aa: CASSRIAGAGTDTQYF; cdr3_nt: TGTGCCAGCAGTCGAATAGCGGGAGCGGGCACAGATACGCAGTATTTT